These 7 T cell receptor beta chains came from one sample sequenced in a study of shared clonotypes between healthy human individuals. The table came from immunoSEQ multiplex PCR; TCRdb's copy has only in-frame clones and leaves some out. Among about 1.4 million clones listed, roughly 97% were seen once. Source material: naive CD4+ T cells sorted from blood. Subset specified: CD45RA+ positively selected. The receptors originated from a man aged 25-40 years in good health.

The rearrangement links TRBV9 to TRBJ2-1; 10 bases fit TRBD2. With 0 bases clipped from V and 1 base from J, the junction kept 4 bases outside the gene matches. Germline values: CDR1 SGDLS, CDR2 YYNGEE. The CDR3 is made up of 17 amino acids. CDR3: CASSVGASGRSYNEQFF. DNA for the CDR3: TGTGCCAGCAGCGTAGGGGCTAGCGGGAGATCCTACAATGAGCAGTTCTTC.

This sequence joins TRBV6-1 and TRBJ2-3, with TRBD1 as a possible D gene (6 bases). V lost 2 bases and J 4 bases, leaving 13 bases between the germline ends. CDR1 MNHNS and CDR2 SASEGT come from the germline V gene. This CDR3 region has 15 residues. CDR3 sequence: CASSEKGVRADTQYF. Here the CDR3 DNA reads TGTGCCAGCAGTGAAAAGGGGGTACGAGCAGATACGCAGTATTTT.

The chain combines TRBV7-2 with TRBJ2-3; possible D gene TRBD1, 5 bases. V lost 8 bases and J lost 0, with 15 bases in between. The CDR3 has 15 amino acids. In germline, CDR1 is SGHTA, CDR2 FQGNSA. The CDR3 DNA sequence: TGTGCCAGCTCCCGACAGACAGCTAGCACAGATACGCAGTATTTT. This codes for CASSRQTASTDTQYF. The full variable domain, rest sourced from reference TRBV7-2 and TRBJ2-3, is GAGVSQSPSNKVTEKGKDVELRCDPISGHTALYWYRQSLGQGLEFLIYFQGNSAPDKSGLPSDRFSAERTGGSVSTLTIQRTQQEDSAVYLCASSRQTASTDTQYFGPGTRLTVL.

V usage is TRBV21-1 and J usage is TRBJ2-7; TRBD2 is the table's D call and was not checked against the DNA. TRBV21-1 corresponds to a pseudogene. CDR3 size: 14 residues. Here the CDR3 reads CASSRAVAGDEQYF. The CDR3 bases are TGTGCCAGCAGCCGGGCGGTAGCGGGGGACGAGCAGTACTTC.

This rearrangement joins TRBV6-1 to TRBJ2-7, with D unresolved. The CDR3 runs 16 residues. Germline V CDR1 and CDR2: MNHNS, SASEGT. The V end lost 1 base, the J end lost 3 bases, and 16 bases lay between the germline ends. CDR3 loop: CASSEVGRPSHYEQYF. The CDR3 region has the DNA TGTGCCAGCAGTGAAGTTGGGCGGCCCTCCCACTACGAGCAGTACTTC.

This clone was recorded once. V usage is TRBV5-1 and J usage is TRBJ2-5; 12 bases align to TRBD2. CDR1 is SGHRS, CDR2 YFSETQ, per germline. The CDR3 runs 19 residues. Trimming removed 2 bases from V and 4 bases from J; junction bases left unmatched: 15. DNA of the CDR3: TGCGCCAGCAGCTTTTCAGGTGCTAGCGGGAGGGCATCAGGAGAGACCCAGTACTTC. Translated, it gives CASSFSGASGRASGETQYF. The full variable domain, its missing parts supplied by reference TRBV5-1 and TRBJ2-5, is KAGVTQTPRYLIKTRGQQVTLSCSPISGHRSVSWYQQTPGQGLQFLFEYFSETQRNKGNFPGRFSGRQFSNSRSEMNVSTLELGDSALYLCASSFSGASGRASGETQYFGPGTRLLVL.

This clone occurred once. The V and J genes are TRBV6-5 and TRBJ2-5; D remains ambiguous. Germline V lookup: CDR1 MNHEY, CDR2 SVGAGI. The CDR3 is made up of 13 amino acids. The V end was cut by 0 bases, the J end by 4 bases, with 6 bases between. The DNA of the CDR3 is TGTGCCAGCAGTTACTCTCTACTAGAGACCCAGTACTTC. Its translation is CASSYSLLETQYF.